Each of the 31 T cell receptor beta chains below was sequenced from the same sample in a study of blood T cell repertoires in COVID-19. The repertoire was sequenced with immunoSEQ multiplex PCR; TCRdb's copy has only in-frame clones and lacks some. In the table there are about half a million clones, 70% to 90% of which are singletons. The sequencing input was peripheral blood. These receptors were obtained from a human donor in a cohort sampled during active COVID-19.

This clone was picked up a small number of times. The V gene is TRBV6-5, the J gene TRBJ1-2; D unresolved. V was clipped by 5 bases and J by 0 bases, with 13 bases between them. Looked up from germline, CDR1 is MNHEY and CDR2 is SVGAGI. This CDR3 is 15 amino acids long. For the CDR3, the DNA is TGTGCCAGCAGTAAAAGACAAATAGCTAACTATGGCTACACCTTC. Amino acid sequence: CASSKRQIANYGYTF.

V gene TRBV7-9 combines with J gene TRBJ2-5; D unresolved. CDR3 length equals 14 residues. Germline CDR1 is SEHNR and CDR2 is FQNEAQ (reference sequence). Trimming removed 3 bases from V and 1 base from J, with 9 bases in between. The CDR3 region is CASSFSVIQETQYF. The CDR3 DNA reads as TGTGCCAGCAGCTTCTCGGTAATCCAAGAGACCCAGTACTTC.

As DNA, the CDR3 is TGTGCCAGCAGCTCAGGGGTAGCGGGAAAAACGCAGTATTTT. Translated, it gives CASSSGVAGKTQYF. This sequence joins TRBV7-3 and TRBJ2-3, with TRBD2 matching 8 bases. J gave up 9 bases and V 4 bases, and 9 bases lay outside the gene matches. Germline V gene lookup returns CDR1 SGHTA and CDR2 FQGTGA. The CDR3 length is 14 residues.

The chain uses TRBV6-5 and TRBJ1-1; tentatively, D is TRBD1 (6 bases). V lost 8 bases, J lost 3 bases, and 13 bases lay in between. CDR1 and CDR2 from the germline V gene are MNHEY and SVGAGI. This CDR3 has 13 residues. The CDR3 here is CASWGPEYTEAFF. DNA of the CDR3: TGTGCCAGCTGGGGGCCGGAGTACACTGAAGCTTTCTTT.

V and J are TRBV11-2 and TRBJ1-2; TRBD1 matches at 10 bases. V dropped 6 bases and J dropped 7; count of bases not matched to a gene: 5. This CDR3 comprises 13 residues. Germline-derived CDR1 and CDR2 are SGHAT and FQNNGV. The CDR3 sequence: CASRTGGAGGYTF. In DNA form, the CDR3 reads TGTGCCAGCAGGACAGGGGGCGCGGGTGGCTACACCTTC.

The J gene is TRBJ1-5, the V gene TRBV6-6; D remains unclear. This CDR3 region has 13 residues. V dropped 3 bases and J dropped 4 bases, with 7 bases sitting between them. CDR1 and CDR2 (germline): MNHNY, SVGAGI (reference sequence). The CDR3, as DNA: TGTGCCAGCAGTTATTACAGTAATCAGCCCCAGCATTTT. Translation gives CASSYYSNQPQHF.

The gene calls are TRBV9 and TRBJ1-3; D perhaps matches TRBD1 (6 bases). The V end lost 3 bases, the J end lost 2 bases, and 15 bases lay between the germline ends. CDR1 is SGDLS, CDR2 YYNGEE, per germline. This CDR3 contains 16 residues. CDR3 bases: TGTGCCAGCAGCGCCCGACCTACAGGGACTGGAAACACCATATATTTT. Residues: CASSARPTGTGNTIYF.

The chain recombines TRBV5-6 with TRBJ2-5; perhaps TRBD2 as D (6 bases). Germline V gene lookup returns CDR1 SGHDT and CDR2 YYEEEE. The CDR3 is made up of 14 amino acids. Trimming removed 3 bases at V and 0 bases at J, with 9 bases between. CDR3 region: CASSSWDYQETQYF. The CDR3 region has the DNA TGTGCCAGCAGCTCGTGGGACTACCAAGAGACCCAGTACTTC. Full variable domain (rest looked up from reference TRBV5-6 and TRBJ2-5): DAGVTQSPTHLIKTRGQQVTLRCSPKSGHDTVSWYQQALGQGPQFIFQYYEEEERQRGNFPDRFSGHQFPNYSSELNVNALLLGDSALYLCASSSWDYQETQYFGPGTRLLVL.

This chain connects TRBV9 to TRBJ2-3; TRBD2 matches at 9 bases. J gave up 5 bases and V 6 bases, and 1 base lay outside the gene matches. The CDR3 spans 12 residues. In germline, CDR1 is SGDLS, CDR2 YYNGEE. The DNA for the CDR3 is TGTGCCAGCACACTAGCGGGAGATACGCAGTATTTT. Its protein product is CASTLAGDTQYF.

Concerning this clone itself: Other DNA sequences within the sample encode an identical CDR3. V gene TRBV6-2 or TRBV6-3 combines with J gene TRBJ2-1; maybe TRBD1 (7 bases). The CDR3 sequence is 16 residues long. V gave up 1 base and J gave up 4 bases, with 14 bases separating them. Germline CDR1 MNHEY, CDR2 SVGEGT. DNA for the CDR3: TGTGCCAGCAGTTACTTAGGCCAGGGGGGTTACAATGAGCAGTTCTTC. This codes for CASSYLGQGGYNEQFF.

This chain links TRBV6-5 with TRBJ2-7; D gene ambiguous. Germline CDR1 reads MNHEY; CDR2 reads SVGAGI. V was trimmed by 7 bases and J by 7 bases, leaving 11 bases between them. This CDR3 is built from 11 residues. The CDR3 here is CASTKSREQYF. CDR3 coding DNA: TGTGCCAGCACCAAATCGAGGGAGCAGTACTTC.

The chain combines TRBV5-1 with TRBJ2-2; D remains ambiguous. The CDR3 consists of 16 residues. V was trimmed by 0 bases and J by 4 bases, leaving 13 bases between them. Germline assignment: CDR1 SGHRS and CDR2 YFSETQ. DNA for the CDR3: TGCGCCAGCAGCTTGGGAACAGCTGTTGGCACCGGGGAGCTGTTTTTT. Translating it yields CASSLGTAVGTGELFF.

V is TRBV7-3 and J is TRBJ2-3; D might be TRBD1 or TRBD2, each matching 7 bases. CDR3 size: 13 residues. The V end was cut by 9 bases, the J end by 6 bases, with 16 bases between. From germline, CDR1 is SGHTA and CDR2 FQGTGA. The CDR3, as DNA: TGTGCCAGTAGCGGGTTACAGGGGGATACGCAGTATTTT. Translating it yields CASSGLQGDTQYF. The full variable domain, in which reference TRBV7-3 and TRBJ2-3 provide the parts outside the CDR3, is GAGVSQTPSNKVTEKGKYVELRCDPISGHTALYWYRQSLGQGPEFLIYFQGTGAADDSGLPNDRFFAVRPEGSVSTLKIQRTERGDSAVYLCASSGLQGDTQYFGPGTRLTVL.

This clone has only one observation. The V gene is TRBV30, the J gene TRBJ1-1; D call uncertain. The germline V and J ends were trimmed by 3 bases and 1 base, with 9 bases remaining between them. Germline CDR1 reads GTSNPN; CDR2 reads SVGIG (reference sequence). There are 13 residues in the CDR3. Written as DNA, the CDR3 is TGTGCCTGGAGAGACATTGGGAACACTGAAGCTTTCTTT. Its protein is CAWRDIGNTEAFF.

Here the CDR3 reads CAWSLRTGGGPQHF. In nucleotides, the CDR3 is TGTGCCTGGAGTCTTAGGACAGGAGGTGGTCCCCAGCATTTT. The chain couples TRBV30 to TRBJ1-5; 7 bases map to TRBD1. Germline-derived CDR1 and CDR2 are GTSNPN and SVGIG (reference sequence). J lost 10 bases, V lost 2 bases, and 11 bases had no gene match. This CDR3 contains 14 residues.

V and J are TRBV5-1 and TRBJ1-2, with D possibly TRBD1 on 6 matching bases. This CDR3 has 16 amino acids. In germline, CDR1 is SGHRS, CDR2 YFSETQ. The V end was cut by 0 bases, the J end by 4 bases, with 16 bases between. This CDR3 is CASSLGATTGGYGYTF. CDR3 DNA sequence: TGCGCCAGCAGCTTGGGAGCAACGACAGGCGGCTATGGCTACACCTTC.

This chain links TRBV2 with TRBJ2-3; tentative D call: TRBD2 (6 bases). CDR1 is SNHLY and CDR2 is FYNNEI in the germline V gene. CDR3 length: 16 residues. V shed 6 bases and J shed 2 bases, with 18 bases lying between them. CDR3 amino acids: CASSPRGAGLTDTQYF. The CDR3 DNA is TGTGCCAGCAGCCCACGGGGTGCGGGACTCACAGATACGCAGTATTTT.

This chain links TRBV5-1 with TRBJ2-1, with TRBD2 as a possible D gene (5 bases). This CDR3 comprises 15 residues. CDR1 is SGHRS and CDR2 is YFSETQ in the germline V gene. With 3 bases removed from V and 10 bases from J, the gap between germline ends came to 20 bases. The CDR3 nucleotides read TGCGCCAGCAGCTCTGACGGGATGGAGCGGAGCGAGCAGTTCTTC. This gives the protein CASSSDGMERSEQFF.

This rearrangement joins TRBV23-1 to TRBJ2-3; D perhaps matches TRBD1 (7 bases). TRBV23-1 carries the ORF label, with uncertain function. V shed 0 bases and J shed 4 bases, with 14 bases lying between them. The CDR3 runs to 16 residues. DNA for the CDR3: TGCGCCAGCAGTCAATCGAGGAGGGGGCGATCAGATACGCAGTATTTT. Its translation is CASSQSRRGRSDTQYF.

The rearrangement uses TRBV14 and TRBJ2-5, with TRBD2 matching over 7 bases. The CDR3 has 12 amino acids. The V and J ends lost 8 bases and 5 bases, in that order; junction bases with no gene match: 5. The germline CDR1 and CDR2 sequences are SGHDN and FVKESK. The CDR3 nucleotides read TGTGCCAGCGGGACTAATCGGGAGACCCAGTACTTC. It encodes CASGTNRETQYF.

The chain uses TRBV25-1 and TRBJ1-4; tentatively, D is TRBD1 (5 bases). V lost 5 bases and J 5 bases, leaving 15 bases between the germline ends. Germline V CDR1 and CDR2: MGHDK, SYGVNS. The CDR3 length is 15 residues. CDR3 in amino acids: CASSPGGLQNEKLFF. CDR3 sequence (DNA): TGTGCCAGCAGTCCGGGGGGTCTACAAAATGAAAAACTGTTTTTT.

The chain combines TRBV2 with TRBJ2-7; D may be TRBD1 (6 bases). Trimming shortened V by 7 bases and J by 2 bases, and 15 bases separated the two germline ends. CDR1 SNHLY and CDR2 FYNNEI come from the germline V gene. This CDR3 is 14 amino acids long. The DNA of the CDR3 is TGTGCCAGCACCCACAGGGTGGGCCCCTACGAGCAGTACTTC. The encoded protein is CASTHRVGPYEQYF.

Comments on this clone: In the same sample, other DNA sequences code for this CDR3. This sequence joins TRBV6-5 and TRBJ2-7, with D maybe TRBD1 (5 bases). The CDR3 has 15 amino acids. The germline V gene encodes CDR1 MNHEY and CDR2 SVGAGI. V was trimmed by 0 bases and J by 0 bases, leaving 9 bases between them. CDR3 residues: CASSYSTDSSYEQYF. The CDR3 DNA reads as TGTGCCAGCAGTTACTCGACAGATAGCTCCTACGAGCAGTACTTC.

The chain has TRBV12-3 or TRBV12-4 and TRBJ2-5; TRBD2 is a possible D gene (6 bases). Trimming stripped 6 bases from V and 5 bases from J, with 10 bases between. The CDR3 spans 12 residues. The CDR3 nucleotides are TGTGCCAGCAGCAAGGGGAGGGAGACCCAGTACTTC. Amino acid sequence: CASSKGRETQYF.

The CDR3, as DNA: TGTGCCAGTAGTAATCCAGGGGCATCTCCCGAGACCCAGTACTTC. As protein: CASSNPGASPETQYF. The chain recombines TRBV19 with TRBJ2-5; a possible D gene is TRBD1 (6 bases). This CDR3 spans 15 amino acids. Trimming left V 4 bases short and J 5 bases short, with 17 bases between. Germline lookup yields CDR1 LNHDA and CDR2 SQIVND (reference sequence).

The chain employs TRBV19 and TRBJ2-1; D is possibly TRBD1 (6 bases). In germline, CDR1 is LNHDA, CDR2 SQIVND (reference sequence). Trimming pared 10 bases from V and 4 bases from J, leaving 23 bases between. CDR3 size: 16 residues. CDR3 region: CATRPTGPGVYNEQFF. CDR3 coding DNA: TGTGCCACTCGACCCACAGGGCCCGGCGTGTACAATGAGCAGTTCTTC.

V and J are TRBV15 and TRBJ1-4, with D tentatively TRBD1 (5 bases). The CDR3 totals 17 residues. Looked up from germline, CDR1 is LNHNV and CDR2 is YYDKDF (reference sequence). Trimming cost V 2 bases and J 1 base, with 14 bases left between them. The CDR3 region has the DNA TGTGCCACCAGCAGATCCCGTGGGGCCGGAACTAATGAAAAACTGTTTTTT. The encoded protein is CATSRSRGAGTNEKLFF. Together with reference TRBV15 and TRBJ1-4, the CDR3 gives the full variable domain: DAMVIQNPRYQVTQFGKPVTLSCSQTLNHNVMYWYQQKSSQAPKLLFHYYDKDFNNEADTPDNFQSRRPNTSFCFLDIRSPGLGDTAMYLCATSRSRGAGTNEKLFFGSGTQLSVL.

This clone was seen just once. The chain links TRBV5-1 to TRBJ1-4; D gene uncertain. Deletions cut 2 bases from V and 5 bases from J, with 10 bases between. Germline V lookup: CDR1 SGHRS, CDR2 YFSETQ. The CDR3 loop spans 14 amino acids. In DNA, the CDR3 is TGCGCCAGCAGCTTAGAACGGGGAAATGAAAAACTGTTTTTT. Protein sequence: CASSLERGNEKLFF.

V usage is TRBV7-5 and J usage is TRBJ2-7; the table's TRBD1 call for D was not verified on the DNA. TRBV7-5 is a recognized pseudogene. The CDR3 extends over 15 amino acids. CDR3 nucleotides: TGTGCCAGAAGCTTCTGGGGCAGGGTCGCCCACGAGCAGTACTTC. Translation gives CARSFWGRVAHEQYF.

A single count supports this clone. V usage is TRBV28 and J usage is TRBJ2-1; D possibly corresponds to TRBD2 (5 bases). Per the germline V gene, CDR1 is MDHEN and CDR2 is SYDVKM. This CDR3 spans 15 amino acids. The V end lost 7 bases, the J end lost 0 bases, and 13 bases lay between the germline ends. The CDR3 nucleotides read TGTGCCAGCATGAAAAGGACTTTCTCCTACAATGAGCAGTTCTTC. Translated, it gives CASMKRTFSYNEQFF.

The DNA for the CDR3 is TGTGCCAGCAGCTCGTCCCTCTACAATGAGCAGTTCTTC. Translation gives CASSSSLYNEQFF. The rearrangement uses TRBV7-9 and TRBJ2-1, with D unclear. CDR1 is SEHNR and CDR2 is FQNEAQ in the germline V gene (reference sequence). The CDR3 runs to 13 residues. The V gene lost 4 bases and the J gene lost 3 bases, with 7 bases spanning the gap.